The 2 T cell receptor beta chains reported below all come from one sample, sequenced in a study of Graves' ophthalmopathy and Graves' hyperthyroidism. RNA transcripts yielded amplified TCR beta CDR3 regions. First-round RT-PCR with HTBI primers preceded a second-round multiplex PCR. TCRdb reprocessed the multiplex PCR reads via MiXCR and lists one record per CDR3 protein. Of hundreds of thousands of distinct CDR3 sequences listed, under 50% were seen once; the top ten hold more than 2.5%. What was sequenced was peripheral blood. The receptors derive from an adult man with Graves' ophthalmopathy.

The chain employs TRBV2 and TRBJ1-1, with D possibly TRBD1 on 5 matching bases. Germline V CDR1 and CDR2: SNHLY, FYNNEI. With 5 bases removed from V and 2 bases from J, the gap between germline ends came to 9 bases. The CDR3 consists of 13 residues. The CDR3, as DNA: TGTGCCAGCAGTTGGGGGTCCAACACTGAAGCTTTCTTT. Its translation is CASSWGSNTEAFF.

The table lists this clonotype with many counts. The chain is built from TRBV19 and TRBJ2-7; 8 positions match TRBD1. The CDR3 is made up of 13 amino acids. Trimming at V came to 5 bases and at J to 7 bases, leaving 7 bases not matched to a gene. Germline-derived CDR1 and CDR2 are LNHDA and SQIVND (reference sequence). CDR3 sequence (DNA): TGTGCCAGTAGTGGGACAGGAGGGGGGGAGCAGTACTTC. Translation gives CASSGTGGGEQYF. Full variable domain (remainder filled in from reference TRBV19 and TRBJ2-7): DGGITQSPKYLFRKEGQNVTLSCEQNLNHDAMYWYRQDPGQGLRLIYYSQIVNDFQKGDIAEGYSVSREKKESFPLTVTSAQKNPTAFYLCASSGTGGGEQYFGPGTRLTVT.